This T cell receptor beta chain emerged from a study of metastatic and nonmetastatic thyroid tumors. Study context: Both malignant and benign thyroid patients supplied peripheral blood and tumor or nodule tissue samples, across which the repertoires of these patients were then compared. Whole-study findings and limits: It was reportedly found that TCR beta diversity was significantly higher in malignant thyroid tumors than in benign nodules, a difference seen in both blood and tumor samples.

The CDR3 has 13 residues. The ends were cut back, 8 bases at V and 0 bases at J, with 5 bases in the middle. CDR1 is MNHEY and CDR2 is SMNVEV in the germline V gene (reference sequence). This clone came up a few times. Its antigen is currently unknown. Each patient went into thyroid surgery without having received any treatment. The authors' processing: Clinicopathological groups supplied CDR3 differences that were used to build a distant-metastasis classifier for papillary thyroid cancer. MiXCR re-clonotyped the PCR reads for TCRdb. The V and J calls follow TCRdb's processing rather than the paper's. The sample lists several thousand clones, approximately 32% occurring once.

The V gene is TRBV27, the J gene TRBJ2-6, with D unclear. The material sequenced was adjacent normal tissue. This receptor was taken from a female donor with papillary thyroid cancer or a benign thyroid nodule (not recorded which). Some clones in this sample may be carry-over from other donors' samples. In nucleotides, the CDR3 is TGTGCCAGCTCTCCCTCTGGGGCCAACGTCCTGACTTTC. Amino acids: CASSPSGANVLTF.